Each of the 13 T cell receptor beta chains below was sequenced from the same sample in a study of cytomegalovirus exposure and HLA in healthy donors. Researchers ran the PCR with 60 Vbeta and 13 Jbeta primers. Clones were read by immunoSEQ multiplex PCR, and TCRdb kept only the in-frame ones, dropping some. This table holds 180,000 or so clones, roughly 75% found once. Sequencing was carried out using PBMCs. These receptors all stem from a woman between 40 and 55 years old in good health and CMV-seropositive.

The rearrangement links TRBV6-1 to TRBJ2-1; the D is unclear. V was shortened by 2 bases and J by 4 bases, with 9 bases between the two germline ends. Germline lookup yields CDR1 MNHNS and CDR2 SASEGT. This CDR3 region has 14 residues. The CDR3 is CASSEQRVYNEQFF. CDR3 bases: TGTGCCAGCAGTGAACAAAGAGTATACAATGAGCAGTTCTTC.

V and J are TRBV29-1 and TRBJ1-1, with D tentatively TRBD1 (5 bases). Germline assignment: CDR1 SQVTM and CDR2 ANQGSEA. The CDR3 is made up of 9 amino acids. The germline V and J ends were trimmed by 2 bases and 11 bases, with 6 bases remaining between them. The CDR3 loop reads CSVERGAFF. Written as DNA, the CDR3 is TGCAGCGTTGAACGGGGGGCTTTCTTT.

The rearrangement links TRBV30 to TRBJ1-2, with a tentative D call TRBD1 (6 bases). CDR1 and CDR2 (germline): GTSNPN, SVGIG (reference sequence). V lost 7 bases, J lost 6 bases, and 18 bases lay in between. The CDR3 is made up of 13 amino acids. As DNA, the CDR3 is TGTGCCTTTCGGCGGACAGCTCAGGATGGCTACACCTTC. Its protein product is CAFRRTAQDGYTF.

The chain combines TRBV29-1 with TRBJ2-1, with D perhaps matching TRBD2 (5 bases). Germline V gives CDR1 SQVTM, CDR2 ANQGSEA. There are 12 residues in the CDR3. Trimming stripped 4 bases from V and 6 bases from J, with 10 bases between. The CDR3 nucleotides are TGCAGCGTTGCGGGGATCGGCAATGAGCAGTTCTTC. Its protein is CSVAGIGNEQFF.

The chain recombines TRBV6-5 with TRBJ2-7; 8 positions match TRBD2. The CDR3 loop spans 14 amino acids. V was clipped by 5 bases and J by 0 bases; unmatched bases: 3. Per germline, CDR1 MNHEY and CDR2 SVGAGI. The CDR3 DNA sequence: TGTGCCAGCAGTCAAAGCGGGAGCTCCTACGAGCAGTACTTC. As protein: CASSQSGSSYEQYF.

The chain links TRBV5-1 to TRBJ2-2, with D perhaps matching TRBD2 (6 bases). CDR3 length: 15 amino acids. The germline V gene encodes CDR1 SGHRS and CDR2 YFSETQ. V lost 6 bases to trimming and J lost 1 base, with 13 bases between them. The CDR3 DNA follows: TGCGCCAGCACCCTTTACGGGGGGAACACCGGGGAGCTGTTTTTT. Amino acid sequence: CASTLYGGNTGELFF.

V usage is TRBV30 and J usage is TRBJ2-5; D unclear. This CDR3 region has 13 residues. Deletions cut 0 bases from V and 2 bases from J, with 7 bases between. Per germline, CDR1 GTSNPN and CDR2 SVGIG (reference sequence). The DNA for the CDR3 is TGTGCCTGGAGTGTACAGCCTCAAGAGACCCAGTACTTC. It translates to CAWSVQPQETQYF.

This clone has a handful of counts. The rearrangement uses TRBV7-2 and TRBJ1-2; weak D call: TRBD1 (5 bases). Germline V lookup: CDR1 SGHTA, CDR2 FQGNSA. V was shortened by 0 bases and J by 2 bases, with 10 bases between the two germline ends. This CDR3 has 15 amino acids. Here the CDR3 reads CASSLAGTGNYGYTF. Here the CDR3 DNA reads TGTGCCAGCAGCTTAGCGGGGACTGGGAACTATGGCTACACCTTC.

This clone was detected a few times. The genes are TRBV19 and TRBJ1-3; weak D call: TRBD1 (6 bases). The CDR3 runs to 15 residues. The germline CDR1 and CDR2 sequences are LNHDA and SQIVND (reference sequence). V dropped 8 bases and J dropped 2 bases, with 16 bases sitting between them. This chain's CDR3 is CASGGSGATGNTIYF. The DNA for the CDR3 is TGTGCCAGTGGGGGATCAGGGGCGACTGGAAACACCATATATTTT.

The chain joins TRBV6-4 to TRBJ2-7; TRBD1 matches 7 bases. CDR1 and CDR2 from the germline V gene are MRHNA and SNTAGT. The junction had 6 bases not matched to a gene; V was cut back by 3 bases and J by 7 bases. The CDR3 spans 13 residues. CDR3 amino acids: CASSERQGVEQYF. CDR3 in DNA: TGTGCCAGCAGTGAGCGACAGGGTGTTGAGCAGTACTTC.

This clone turned up a few times. This chain connects TRBV19 to TRBJ2-5; 11 bases line up with TRBD2. The CDR3 spans 15 residues. The J segment lost 5 bases and the V segment lost 6 bases, leaving 8 bases of the junction unmatched. Germline CDR1 reads LNHDA; CDR2 reads SQIVND (reference sequence). CDR3 nucleotide sequence: TGTGCCAGTAGGGTTACTAGCGGGAGCATTGAGACCCAGTACTTC. It encodes CASRVTSGSIETQYF.

V and J are TRBV7-2 and TRBJ1-2; possible D gene TRBD1, 6 bases. The CDR3 extends over 14 amino acids. In germline, CDR1 is SGHTA, CDR2 FQGNSA. V was pared by 5 bases and J by 6 bases, with 16 bases between. CDR3 amino acids: CASSIHRTGNGYTF. The DNA for the CDR3 is TGTGCCAGCAGCATTCACCGTACAGGGAATGGCTACACCTTC.

The sample holds a few counts of this clone. The rearrangement joins TRBV19 to TRBJ2-7; TRBD1 matches at 7 bases. After removal of 3 bases from V and 4 bases from J, the junction contained 3 bases not matched to a gene. Germline assignment: CDR1 LNHDA and CDR2 SQIVND (reference sequence). The length of the CDR3 is 13 residues. The CDR3 reads CASSMYRGYEQYF. The CDR3 bases are TGTGCCAGTAGTATGTACAGGGGTTACGAGCAGTACTTC.